This TCR beta chain originates from a study of T cells after posttransplantation cyclophosphamide (dated by TCRdb to the mid-2010s). Concerning the study at large: Using TRB sequencing, the study followed how the T cell repertoire reconstituted after myeloablative bone marrow transplantation in which posttransplantation cyclophosphamide served as GVHD prophylaxis. Public TRB sequences were searched against a database of over 3,600 sequences associated with responses to pathogens, tumor antigens, self-antigens and alloantigens. Up to about 3 additional blood samples from 2 to 5.2 years after transplant were also TRB-sequenced in 3 patients, as was pretransplant blood from a handful of patients. Because TRA and TRB clonality correlated tightly in 9 samples, later TCR analyses were limited to TRB. Blood from all 35 or so PTCy patients who had 1-year posttransplant specimens underwent TRB sequencing. Samples from around 40 PTCy-treated patients and 16 related bone marrow donors of those patients were subjected to antigen receptor sequencing. Study-level results and caveats: The TRB repertoires of T cells infiltrating skin or GI tract showed only limited overlap with the TRB repertoires of T cells in blood. Donor-recipient similarity was low at 1-2 months but increased during the first year, and donor CD8+ memory clones often dominated later blood repertoires. Across more than 40 patients, TRB clonality was highly associated with recipient CMV seropositivity and CMV reactivation, and diversity in PTCy patients was similar to diversity in CNI/methotrexate controls.

On the day of marrow donation, related bone marrow donors gave peripheral blood samples. Peripheral blood and bone marrow mononuclear cells were isolated by Ficoll-Hypaque density centrifugation and were cryopreserved. For CDR1 and CDR2, the germline V gene lists LGHNA and YNFKEQ. Cut back by 1 base and 3 bases, the V and J ends lie 10 bases apart. Counted from cysteine to phenylalanine, this CDR3 has 15 amino acids. Left in the record is the CDR3 DNA by itself, 45 bases read in frame from the first base. This clone was seen ten or more times. There is no known antigen for this receptor. Being one base from a much bigger clone, this may be a read error. TRB sequencing used genomic DNA with the immunoSEQ assay at survey resolution or the hsTCRB kit. The original pipeline was this. Initial read processing used immunoSEQ software, and repertoire analyses used the LymphoSeq R package. Clonality was calculated as 1 minus normalized Shannon entropy, and the Gini coefficient was also calculated for each TRB dataset. To infer phenotypes in unsorted samples, TRB sequences from sorted subsets of the recipient or donor were mapped onto the unsorted samples of the same recipient. Imported from immuneACCESS, the table was reduced by TCRdb to in-frame sequences with V and J called. These copies leave out some clones; in studies compared against another copy, an unresolved V gene accounts for under half, and the cause of the remainder is not known. V and J calls and clone size are as listed in that table; D and trimming were resolved from the DNA. This sample was tabulated with about 36,000 clones, among which there are no singletons. The ten largest clones add up to about 1.2% of the sample.

The rearrangement joined TRBV4-2 to TRBJ2-1, and TRBD1 may be the D gene, going by 5 matching bases. The receptor's source is a girl aged 5 to 17 in good health, CMV-negative, and a related stem cell transplant donor. Input material: PBMCs. Read as DNA, the sequence is TGTGCCAGCAGCCAAGGGGGCAGGGACTACAATGAGCAGTTCTTC. Its protein reads: CASSQGGRDYNEQFF.